This passage covers 24 T cell receptor beta chains from one sample sequenced in a study of technical replicates of blood from four donors. Clones were read by immunoSEQ multiplex PCR, and TCRdb kept only the in-frame ones, dropping some. The sample holds 70,000 to 85,000 clones, more than 90% seen once. Sequenced input: T cells isolated from PBMCs. The receptors were sampled from a human donor in good health.

V usage is TRBV9 and J usage is TRBJ2-7, with TRBD1 matching 8 bases. The CDR3 length is 16 residues. CDR1 and CDR2 (germline): SGDLS, YYNGEE. Unmatched junction bases numbered 7, after V lost 0 bases and J lost 2 bases. The CDR3 loop is CASSVGGTGVTYEQYF. The CDR3 DNA reads as TGTGCCAGCAGCGTAGGCGGGACAGGTGTAACCTACGAGCAGTACTTC.

The genes are TRBV5-1 and TRBJ2-7, with TRBD2 matching over 7 bases. J gave up 3 bases and V 1 base, and 4 bases lay outside the gene matches. CDR3 length: 14 residues. The germline CDR1 and CDR2 sequences are SGHRS and YFSETQ. The DNA for the CDR3 is TGCGCCAGCAGCTTGACCGGGGAGGGCTACGAGCAGTACTTC. Residues: CASSLTGEGYEQYF.

Notes on this clone: The junction departs from germline at one end; a sequencing error may be responsible. The chain joins TRBV11-2 to TRBJ2-7; TRBD2 matches 7 bases. The CDR3 extends over 15 amino acids. Germline-derived CDR1 and CDR2 are SGHAT and FQNNGV. For the CDR3, the DNA is TGTGCCAGCAGCCTAGAATGGGGCGGGGGTTACGAGCAGTACTTC. The encoded protein is CASSLEWGGGYEQYF.

This clone was detected once. The chain combines TRBV18 with TRBJ1-4; D is unresolved. The CDR3 consists of 13 residues. In germline, CDR1 is KGHSH, CDR2 LQKENI. The V end was cut by 6 bases, the J end by 6 bases, with 11 bases between. CDR3 DNA: TGTGCCAGCTCCCTGACGAGGGATGAAAAACTGTTTTTT. Residues: CASSLTRDEKLFF.

This chain uses TRBV15 with TRBJ2-7, with D perhaps matching TRBD1 (5 bases). Looked up from germline, CDR1 is LNHNV and CDR2 is YYDKDF (reference sequence). CDR3 length equals 16 residues. With 1 base removed from V and 0 bases from J, the gap between germline ends came to 13 bases. CDR3 nucleotides: TGTGCCACCAGCAGAGCTCGTGACAGCCTCTCCTACGAGCAGTACTTC. Its translation is CATSRARDSLSYEQYF. Variable domain in full (rest from reference TRBV15 and TRBJ2-7): DAMVIQNPRYQVTQFGKPVTLSCSQTLNHNVMYWYQQKSSQAPKLLFHYYDKDFNNEADTPDNFQSRRPNTSFCFLDIRSPGLGDTAMYLCATSRARDSLSYEQYFGPGTRLTVT.

The gene calls are TRBV28 and TRBJ2-2, with 10 bases fitting TRBD1. Trimming took 7 bases from V and 3 from J; bases not matched to a gene: 5. Germline V gene sequence: CDR1 MDHEN, CDR2 SYDVKM. The CDR3 consists of 15 residues. The CDR3 protein is CASKGTGVDTGELFF. For the CDR3, the DNA is TGTGCCAGCAAAGGGACAGGGGTAGACACCGGGGAGCTGTTTTTT.

The CDR3 here is CASSLAGGSLEQYF. DNA of the CDR3: TGTGCCAGTAGTCTAGCGGGAGGATCCCTCGAGCAGTACTTC. V and J are TRBV19 and TRBJ2-7; 11 bases are shared with TRBD2. Germline CDR1 reads LNHDA; CDR2 reads SQIVND (reference sequence). J gave up 6 bases and V 5 bases, and 6 bases lay outside the gene matches. The CDR3 covers 14 residues.

This chain connects TRBV30 to TRBJ1-4; maybe TRBD1 (6 bases). Germline V lookup: CDR1 GTSNPN, CDR2 SVGIG (reference sequence). The CDR3 consists of 14 residues. The V and J ends lost 2 bases and 8 bases respectively, with 15 bases between them. The CDR3 DNA reads as TGTGCCTGGAGTCCCGGACAGCTGACGGAAAAACTGTTTTTT. It specifies CAWSPGQLTEKLFF.

The CDR3: CASSVEDGRAREQYF. The CDR3 coding sequence is TGTGCCAGCAGCGTAGAGGACGGGAGGGCCAGAGAGCAGTACTTC. The rearrangement uses TRBV9 and TRBJ2-7; 8 nucleotides agree with TRBD2. Germline V lookup: CDR1 SGDLS, CDR2 YYNGEE. The CDR3 extends over 15 amino acids. The ends lost 0 bases at V and 7 bases at J; junction bases unmatched: 9.

The chain couples TRBV30 to TRBJ2-7; D gene unclear. This CDR3 has 12 residues. Germline values: CDR1 GTSNPN, CDR2 SVGIG (reference sequence). Trimming cost V 5 bases and J 3 bases, with 11 bases left between them. Here the CDR3 DNA reads TGTGCCTGGGGGCTGAGAATCTACGAGCAGTACTTC. As protein: CAWGLRIYEQYF.

The chain employs TRBV21-1 and TRBJ1-1. TRBV21-1 is assigned pseudogene status. The CDR3 is 15 residues long. The CDR3 protein is CASSKGGPEDTEAFF. CDR3 sequence (DNA): TGTGCCAGCAGCAAAGGCGGGCCCGAGGACACTGAAGCTTTCTTT.

V and J are TRBV4-3 and TRBJ2-7; D possibly corresponds to TRBD2 (6 bases). The CDR3 length is 17 residues. Germline V gene lookup returns CDR1 LGHNA and CDR2 YSLEER. Trimming stripped 0 bases from V and 3 bases from J, with 18 bases between. This CDR3 is CASSQDLSGSRGYEQYF. Here the CDR3 DNA reads TGCGCCAGCAGCCAAGATCTCTCCGGGAGTCGAGGCTACGAGCAGTACTTC.

This sequence joins TRBV4-3 and TRBJ2-6; D ambiguous. From germline, CDR1 is LGHNA and CDR2 YSLEER. The ends were cut back, 0 bases at V and 0 bases at J, with 3 bases in the middle. The CDR3 loop spans 15 amino acids. For the CDR3, the DNA is TGCGCCAGCAGCCAAGATCTCTCTGGGGCCAACGTCCTGACTTTC. It is translated as CASSQDLSGANVLTF.

CDR3 bases: TGTGCCAGCAGTTTACGCCGGTCGTTAGCGGGAGGGCCTTACAATGAGCAGTTCTTC. Translated, it gives CASSLRRSLAGGPYNEQFF. This chain joins TRBV28 and TRBJ2-1, with 11 bases identical to TRBD2. This CDR3 is built from 19 residues. Germline-derived CDR1 and CDR2 are MDHEN and SYDVKM. V lost 2 bases, J lost 4 bases, and 13 bases stayed unmatched.

V is TRBV6-6 and J is TRBJ2-3, with a weak D call TRBD2 (6 bases). This CDR3 has 13 residues. Germline V gene sequence: CDR1 MNHNY, CDR2 SVGAGI (reference sequence). V was clipped by 7 bases and J by 4 bases, with 12 bases between them. CDR3 sequence: CASTDGSADTQYF. The CDR3 nucleotides are TGTGCCAGCACCGACGGGAGCGCAGATACGCAGTATTTT.

This clone was seen only a few times. The chain is built from TRBV30 and TRBJ1-4; D possibly corresponds to TRBD1 (6 bases). The V gene lost 5 bases and the J gene lost 5 bases, with 12 bases spanning the gap. Germline CDR1 and CDR2: GTSNPN and SVGIG (reference sequence). This CDR3 region has 13 residues. CDR3 DNA: TGTGCCTGGGATGACAGGTACAATGAAAAACTGTTTTTT. It specifies CAWDDRYNEKLFF.

The V and J genes are TRBV15 and TRBJ2-3, with 11 bases aligning to TRBD2. From germline, CDR1 is LNHNV and CDR2 YYDKDF (reference sequence). Trimming took 3 bases from V and 3 from J; bases not matched to a gene: 5. The CDR3 length is 16 residues. CDR3: CATSRVLAGGTDTQYF. The CDR3 DNA sequence: TGTGCCACCAGCAGGGTCCTAGCGGGAGGAACAGATACGCAGTATTTT.

This clone has only a few counts. This CDR3 reads CASSDEPNTEAFF. DNA of the CDR3: TGTGCCAGCAGTGATGAGCCGAACACTGAAGCTTTCTTT. The V gene is TRBV2, the J gene TRBJ1-1, with no clear D. The CDR3 covers 13 residues. In germline, CDR1 is SNHLY, CDR2 FYNNEI. Deletions cut 3 bases from V and 1 base from J, with 6 bases between.

The CDR3 spells CASSAGTGGHTEAFF. CDR3 bases: TGTGCCAGCAGCGCGGGGACAGGGGGTCACACTGAAGCTTTCTTT. The rearrangement links TRBV7-6 to TRBJ1-1; 11 positions match TRBD1. This CDR3 has 15 residues. The germline CDR1 and CDR2 sequences are SGHVS and FNYEAQ. Trimming took 5 bases from V and 3 from J; bases not matched to a gene: 5.

The rearrangement links TRBV5-1 to TRBJ1-2, with D unresolved. The CDR3 runs to 12 residues. The germline V gene has CDR1 SGHRS and CDR2 YFSETQ. V was pared by 3 bases and J by 9 bases, with 12 bases between. CDR3 loop: CASSSERGRYTF. The CDR3 DNA is TGCGCCAGCAGCTCGGAACGTGGGCGCTACACCTTC.

The V gene is TRBV10-3, the J gene TRBJ2-7; tentative D call: TRBD2 (6 bases). Germline loops: CDR1 ENHRY, CDR2 SYGVKD. Deletions cut 0 bases from V and 7 bases from J, with 10 bases between. The CDR3 runs 13 residues. Here the CDR3 reads CAISESGGREQYF. The CDR3 nucleotides read TGTGCCATCAGTGAGTCGGGGGGTCGGGAGCAGTACTTC.

The chain's CDR3 is CASSLSRGNTIYF. CDR3 bases: TGTGCCAGCAGTTTATCCAGGGGAAACACCATATATTTT. The chain joins TRBV27 to TRBJ1-3; D is unclear. CDR3 length: 13 amino acids. Trimming removed 0 bases at V and 4 bases at J, with 4 bases between. Germline V lookup: CDR1 MNHEY, CDR2 SMNVEV (reference sequence).

The chain uses TRBV5-1 and TRBJ1-3; D not resolved. Trimming left V 5 bases short and J 0 bases short, with 12 bases between. CDR3 length equals 15 residues. CDR1 SGHRS and CDR2 YFSETQ come from the germline V gene. The chain's CDR3 is CASRLLQDSGNTIYF. The CDR3 DNA reads as TGCGCCAGCAGGTTACTACAAGACTCTGGAAACACCATATATTTT.

As DNA, the CDR3 is TGTGCCAGCAGCCTGCGGACAGGGACCTACCAAGAGACCCAGTACTTC. This sequence encodes CASSLRTGTYQETQYF. The chain employs TRBV5-6 and TRBJ2-5; 8 bases agree with TRBD1. From germline, CDR1 is SGHDT and CDR2 YYEEEE. This CDR3 comprises 16 residues. V was pared by 4 bases and J by 0 bases, with 8 bases of the junction left unmatched.